The clone carrying this TCR beta chain was detected only a few times. Its antigen is unknown. The data belong to a study of T cell repertoires in cytomegalovirus infection. Across the whole study: Public TCR beta signatures were indicative of both CMV infection and a matching HLA type.

This CDR3 is 17 amino acids long. Germline-derived CDR1 and CDR2 are LGHNA and YSLEER. Trimming shortened V by 5 bases and J by 5 bases, and 23 bases separated the two germline ends. TCRdb re-derived calls from the reads in MiXCR, one entry per CDR3 protein. The data contain under 350,000 distinct CDR3 sequences, more than 9% of them singletons. Notes on the study in general: In two of eight donors, the top clonotype was HLA-C-restricted CMV-specific. The cumulative frequency of public TCR beta families distinguished individuals who carried CMV together with the relevant HLA.

The receptor comes from a human donor in good health (CMV status not recorded). Some clones in this sample may be carry-over from other donors' samples. This sequence joins TRBV4-3 and TRBJ2-3; D may be TRBD2 (5 bases). Sequenced input: PBMCs. The chain's CDR3 is CASSALPNSIGEDTQYF. In DNA form, the CDR3 reads TGCGCCAGCAGCGCCCTCCCAAATTCAATCGGGGAAGATACGCAGTATTTT.